This passage covers 11 T cell receptor beta chains from one sample sequenced in a study of regulatory T cells in long-lasting Graves disease. The time point: persistent/refractory GD, antithyroid drugs over 5 years with positive TRAb. Extracted RNA from PBMCs served as the source of the TCR library. Researchers made TCR beta libraries by using iRepertoire HTBI primers and running Arm-PCR on CDR3 regions. One entry per CDR3 protein results from TCRdb running MiXCR on the multiplex PCR reads. The sample has some 450,000 distinct CDR3 sequences; around 20% are singletons. The input for sequencing was peripheral blood mononuclear cells (PBMCs), taken when the disease was refractory, from a patient treated with antithyroid drugs. The origin of the receptors is a female donor with Graves disease.

Comments on this clonotype: This may be a read error: a much more frequent sequence differs by one nucleotide. The V gene is TRBV7-9, the J gene TRBJ2-5; D gene unclear. Germline V gene data show CDR1 as SEHNR and CDR2 as FQNEAQ (reference sequence). The CDR3 consists of 13 residues. The V gene lost 2 bases and the J gene lost 9 bases, with 13 bases spanning the gap. CDR3 DNA: TGTGCCAGCAGCTTAATTTGGGTTGAGGCCCAGTACTTC. It translates to CASSLIWVEAQYF.

This clonotype was counted at least ten times. The chain links TRBV2 to TRBJ1-5; 10 positions agree with TRBD1. Germline lookup yields CDR1 SNHLY and CDR2 FYNNEI. The CDR3 covers 15 residues. With V trimmed by 7 bases and J by 2 bases, 5 bases remained unmatched. The chain's CDR3 is CASKPGTGGNQPQHF. The CDR3, as DNA: TGTGCCAGCAAACCCGGGACAGGGGGCAATCAGCCCCAGCATTTT.

The table lists this clonotype with many counts. Written as DNA, the CDR3 is TGTGCCAGCAGTCTAAGCATAGGGGGGGGGTCCTATGGCTACACCTTC. It is translated as CASSLSIGGGSYGYTF. The chain employs TRBV12-3 or TRBV12-4 and TRBJ1-2, with a weak D call TRBD1 (6 bases). The CDR3 spans 16 residues. Trimming took off 5 bases at V and 4 bases at J, with 20 bases between the two ends.

This clonotype has only a few counts. The gene calls are TRBV2 and TRBJ2-7; possibly TRBD1 or TRBD2 for D (5 bases each). V lost 8 bases, J lost 0 bases, and 14 bases lay in between. Germline CDR1 SNHLY, CDR2 FYNNEI. This CDR3 region has 14 residues. The chain's CDR3 is CASEPGRTSYEQYF. CDR3 DNA sequence: TGTGCCAGCGAACCGGGACGGACCTCCTACGAGCAGTACTTC.

This clonotype was seen repeatedly, ten times or more. The genes are TRBV5-1 and TRBJ1-2; 9 bases align to TRBD1. Germline V gene lookup returns CDR1 SGHRS and CDR2 YFSETQ. Trimming at V came to 1 base and at J to 7 bases, leaving 5 bases not matched to a gene. The CDR3 extends over 14 amino acids. For the CDR3, the DNA is TGCGCCAGCAGCTTGAGGGGACAGGGTGCTGGCTACACCTTC. As protein: CASSLRGQGAGYTF.

This clonotype occurred a few times. The chain employs TRBV6-1 and TRBJ2-7, with 11 bases that match TRBD2. Unmatched junction bases numbered 5, after V lost 6 bases and J lost 4 bases. The CDR3 contains 14 residues. The germline gives CDR1 MNHNS, CDR2 SASEGT. The CDR3 is CASRSSGRIYEQYF. DNA for the CDR3: TGTGCCAGCAGGTCTAGCGGGAGGATATACGAGCAGTACTTC.

This clonotype appeared many times. The rearrangement joins TRBV2 to TRBJ2-4; unclear D gene. V was shortened by 8 bases and J by 3 bases, with 20 bases between the two germline ends. Germline V lookup: CDR1 SNHLY, CDR2 FYNNEI. The CDR3 extends over 16 amino acids. CDR3 sequence: CASYQALGIGKNIQYF. The CDR3 bases are TGTGCCAGCTACCAGGCCCTGGGGATTGGCAAAAACATTCAGTACTTC.

The chain recombines TRBV6-2 or TRBV6-3 with TRBJ2-7; D is tentatively TRBD1 or TRBD2 (5 bases each). The V gene's germline CDR1 is MNHEY and CDR2 SVGEGT. Trimming pared 1 base from V and 4 bases from J, leaving 11 bases between. The CDR3 loop spans 14 amino acids. The CDR3 protein is CASSYLGPNYEQYF. The DNA for the CDR3 is TGTGCCAGCAGTTACTTGGGACCGAATTACGAGCAGTACTTC.

The chain links TRBV5-1 to TRBJ2-5, with D unclear. V lost 0 bases and J lost 2, with 11 bases in between. The CDR3 totals 15 residues. Germline V CDR1 and CDR2: SGHRS, YFSETQ. The DNA for the CDR3 is TGCGCCAGCAGCTTGGCCCTGACCGCTCAAGAGACCCAGTACTTC. Its translation is CASSLALTAQETQYF.

The chain joins TRBV19 to TRBJ2-2; TRBD2 agrees at 10 bases. Trimming cost V 7 bases and J 1 base; bases outside gene matches: 0. CDR3 size: 14 residues. The germline V gene has CDR1 LNHDA and CDR2 SQIVND (reference sequence). CDR3 region: CASTSGRNTGELFF. DNA of the CDR3: TGTGCCAGTACTAGCGGGAGGAACACCGGGGAGCTGTTTTTT.

A few counts support this clonotype. One end of the junction fails to match germline, which may point to a read error. J is TRBJ2-7 and V is TRBV15; D tentatively fits TRBD1 or TRBD2 (5 bases each). The CDR3 is made up of 13 amino acids. Germline V lookup: CDR1 LNHNV, CDR2 YYDKDF (reference sequence). CDR3 protein: CATSRDSRDGAKF. CDR3 nucleotide sequence: TGTGCCACCAGCAGAGATTCCCGGGACGGAGCAAAGTTC. Full variable domain (remainder filled in from reference TRBV15 and TRBJ2-7): DAMVIQNPRYQVTQFGKPVTLSCSQTLNHNVMYWYQQKSSQAPKLLFHYYDKDFNNEADTPDNFQSRRPNTSFCFLDIRSPGLGDTAMYLCATSRDSRDGAKFGPGTRLTVT.